The 16 T cell receptor beta chains presented below share a single source sample, sequenced in a study of shared clonotypes between healthy human individuals. Assay: immunoSEQ multiplex PCR; the TCRdb copy retains only in-frame clones and omits some. The table lists nearly 1,000,000 clones, 76% of them singletons. The sample comprised memory CD4+ T cells sorted from blood. Subset in this sample: CD45RA-negative fraction. The receptors originated from a man aged 18 to 30 in good health.

This clone occurred once. The chain combines TRBV7-3 with TRBJ2-2; tentatively, D is TRBD2 (6 bases). This CDR3 spans 16 amino acids. The V end was cut by 1 base, the J end by 5 bases, with 14 bases between. Germline V lookup: CDR1 SGHTA, CDR2 FQGTGA. Written as DNA, the CDR3 is TGTGCCAGCAGCTTAAACCGGGGGACGGGAACCGGGGAGCTGTTTTTT. Amino acids: CASSLNRGTGTGELFF.

The rearrangement links TRBV19 to TRBJ1-1; D remains unclear. Trimming cost V 5 bases and J 3 bases, with 10 bases left between them. The CDR3 contains 13 residues. Germline CDR1 is LNHDA and CDR2 is SQIVND (reference sequence). This CDR3 is CASSLTPDTEAFF. CDR3 coding DNA: TGTGCCAGTAGTCTGACACCAGACACTGAAGCTTTCTTT. Full variable domain (outside the CDR3, taken from reference TRBV19 and TRBJ1-1): DGGITQSPKYLFRKEGQNVTLSCEQNLNHDAMYWYRQDPGQGLRLIYYSQIVNDFQKGDIAEGYSVSREKKESFPLTVTSAQKNPTAFYLCASSLTPDTEAFFGQGTRLTVV.

The rearrangement joins TRBV11-2 to TRBJ1-1, with TRBD1 matching 11 bases. This CDR3 is 15 amino acids long. CDR1 SGHAT and CDR2 FQNNGV come from the germline V gene. V gave up 5 bases and J gave up 4 bases; unmatched junction bases: 6. The CDR3 reads CASSPGQGALTEAFF. CDR3 nucleotide sequence: TGTGCCAGCAGCCCCGGACAGGGGGCCCTCACTGAAGCTTTCTTT.

The chain couples TRBV5-1 to TRBJ1-1; no reliable D call. The CDR3 has 13 amino acids. Trimming shortened V by 4 bases and J by 5 bases, and 12 bases separated the two germline ends. Germline V gene sequence: CDR1 SGHRS, CDR2 YFSETQ. The CDR3 sequence is CASSVLQRTEAFF. The CDR3 region has the DNA TGCGCCAGCAGCGTTCTCCAAAGGACTGAAGCTTTCTTT.

This rearrangement joins TRBV27 to TRBJ1-3; D gene ambiguous. The CDR3 consists of 17 residues. The V and J ends lost 5 bases and 1 base respectively, with 18 bases between them. CDR1 and CDR2 from the germline V gene are MNHEY and SMNVEV (reference sequence). The CDR3: CASSQSRESESGNTIYF. For the CDR3, the DNA is TGTGCCAGCAGTCAGAGTAGGGAATCGGAGTCTGGAAACACCATATATTTT.

The V and J genes are TRBV21-1 and TRBJ2-7; no check of the table's D call, TRBD1, against the DNA was made. TRBV21-1 is annotated as a pseudogene. The CDR3 length is 14 residues. The CDR3 region is CASSKGNSSYEQYF. CDR3 DNA sequence: TGTGCCAGCAGCAAAGGCAACAGCTCCTACGAGCAGTACTTC.

This chain connects TRBV5-1 to TRBJ2-7, with 8 bases that match TRBD2. CDR1 and CDR2 (germline): SGHRS, YFSETQ. The CDR3 runs 15 residues. V lost 0 bases, J lost 3 bases, and 5 bases stayed unmatched. The CDR3 nucleotides read TGCGCCAGCAGCTTGGATCTCCTAGCGGGCTACGAGCAGTACTTC. Residues: CASSLDLLAGYEQYF. Looking up the rest from reference TRBV5-1 and TRBJ2-7 gives the full variable domain: KAGVTQTPRYLIKTRGQQVTLSCSPISGHRSVSWYQQTPGQGLQFLFEYFSETQRNKGNFPGRFSGRQFSNSRSEMNVSTLELGDSALYLCASSLDLLAGYEQYFGPGTRLTVT.

The J gene is TRBJ1-4, the V gene TRBV30, with 8 bases aligning to TRBD1. CDR3 size: 15 residues. The V and J ends lost 2 bases and 5 bases, in that order; junction bases with no gene match: 7. Per germline, CDR1 GTSNPN and CDR2 SVGIG (reference sequence). The CDR3 region has the DNA TGTGCCTGGAGTTTATGGGACAGGACAAATGAAAAACTGTTTTTT. Translation: CAWSLWDRTNEKLFF.

A single count supports this clone. Other DNA sequences from this sample encode an identical CDR3 as well. J is TRBJ2-5 and V is TRBV15, with no clear D. The V gene's germline CDR1 is LNHNV and CDR2 YYDKDF (reference sequence). Trimming cost V 1 base and J 2 bases, with 5 bases left between them. This CDR3 comprises 13 residues. As DNA, the CDR3 is TGTGCCACCAGCAGAGGCCTTCAAGAGACCCAGTACTTC. As protein: CATSRGLQETQYF.

This clone was counted between two and nine times. The CDR3 bases are TGTGCCAGCAGCAAAGGGGCCATGAATCAGCCCCAGCATTTT. The encoded protein is CASSKGAMNQPQHF. The J gene is TRBJ1-5, the V gene TRBV21-1; the D call of TRBD1 is as the table states it, not checked on the DNA. TRBV21-1 is recorded as a pseudogene. The CDR3 totals 14 residues.

The chain has TRBV27 and TRBJ1-6; 7 bases agree with TRBD1. The CDR3 has 13 amino acids. Per germline, CDR1 MNHEY and CDR2 SMNVEV (reference sequence). V trimming: 5 bases; J trimming: 9 bases; junction bases outside the gene matches: 4. CDR3 in DNA: TGTGCCAGCAGTCGACAGGGTAGTTCACCCCTCCACTTT. Its translation is CASSRQGSSPLHF.

The chain links TRBV6-6 to TRBJ1-5; D unresolved. The V gene lost 2 bases and the J gene lost 3 bases, with 8 bases spanning the gap. The CDR3 covers 14 residues. The germline CDR1 and CDR2 sequences are MNHNY and SVGAGI (reference sequence). CDR3 residues: CASSYSENNQPQHF. As DNA, the CDR3 is TGTGCCAGCAGTTACAGTGAGAACAATCAGCCCCAGCATTTT.

The chain recombines TRBV28 with TRBJ1-6, with TRBD1 identical over 8 bases. This CDR3 contains 15 residues. Germline V gene lookup returns CDR1 MDHEN and CDR2 SYDVKM. The ends lost 6 bases at V and 7 bases at J; junction bases unmatched: 8. The CDR3 loop is CASRAGGEGNSPLHF. The DNA of the CDR3 is TGTGCCAGCAGAGCAGGGGGCGAAGGAAATTCACCCCTCCACTTT.

With respect to this clone: This is likely an artifact of a read error, given a far larger clone one base away. J is TRBJ1-1 and V is TRBV9; TRBD1 matches 7 bases. J lost 1 base, V lost 3 bases, and 3 bases had no gene match. CDR1 is SGDLS and CDR2 is YYNGEE in the germline V gene. This CDR3 is built from 14 residues. CDR3 bases: TGTGCCAGCAGCGCCGGGACAGCGAACACTGAAGCTTTCTTT. This encodes CASSAGTANTEAFF.

Written as DNA, the CDR3 is TGCGCCAGCAGCCAAGTTTCTTTAAGACTAGATGGGAGAGATACGCAGTATTTT. This gives the protein CASSQVSLRLDGRDTQYF. The gene calls are TRBV4-1 and TRBJ2-3; D might be TRBD2 (6 bases). The germline V gene encodes CDR1 MGHRA and CDR2 YSYEKL. This CDR3 is built from 18 residues. V was trimmed by 1 base and J by 5 bases, leaving 22 bases between them.

This clone was detected once. The chain employs TRBV5-4 and TRBJ2-7, with 8 bases fitting TRBD2. V lost 4 bases, J lost 4 bases, and 10 bases stayed unmatched. The CDR3 spans 15 residues. Germline CDR1 SGHNT, CDR2 YYREEE (reference sequence). The CDR3 nucleotides read TGTGCCAGCAGCCCAAGCGGGGGCAAAGTTTACGAGCAGTACTTC. Its protein is CASSPSGGKVYEQYF.